This TCR beta chain was recorded in a study of CD8+CD57+ T cells in acquired aplastic anemia. Study at large: Sorted CD4+ and CD8+ cells yielded DNA averaging approximately 3.5 ug.

Trimming left V 8 bases short and J 3 bases short, with 21 bases between. The CDR3 runs 16 residues. Germline V gene sequence: CDR1 SEHNR, CDR2 FQNEAQ (reference sequence). Individuals selected for sequencing had exhibited CD8+CD57+ cell expansion on flow cytometry. All patients were therapy-naive when blood was sampled. Genomic DNA templated the TCR beta VDJ and CDR3 profiling. TCRdb recomputed calls from the reads with MiXCR, one row per CDR3 protein. This sample yields 200,000 to 250,000 distinct CDR3 sequences, of which 65% are seen a single time; roughly 50% belongs to the top ten. The V call is TRBV7-9, the J call TRBJ2-3; a weak D match, TRBD1 (6 bases). The sequence came from a human donor with aplastic anemia. Sequenced input: sorted CD4+, CD8+, or CD8+CD57+ T cells (not recorded which) from PBMCs. The DNA of the CDR3 is TGTGCCAGCGAAGTCCCGGGACACAGGGCGACAGATACGCAGTATTTT. Residues: CASEVPGHRATDTQYF.